One sample yielded the 11 T cell receptor beta chains listed below, sequenced in a study of cytomegalovirus exposure and HLA in healthy donors. Use of 60 Vbeta and 13 Jbeta primers characterized the PCR. Produced via immunoSEQ multiplex PCR; TCRdb's table is partial and in-frame only. The sample records approximately 100,000 clones, 74% being singletons. The sample consisted of PBMCs. Receptor source: a man over 45 in good health and CMV-seropositive.

This clone showed up just a few times. V gene TRBV2 combines with J gene TRBJ2-3, with D possibly being TRBD2 (5 bases). The CDR3 contains 13 residues. V lost 3 bases, J lost 2 bases, and 6 bases lay in between. Germline CDR1 SNHLY, CDR2 FYNNEI. CDR3 nucleotide sequence: TGTGCCAGCAGTGACGACTACACAGATACGCAGTATTTT. It encodes CASSDDYTDTQYF.

The rearrangement links TRBV19 to TRBJ1-2; D unclear. CDR3 length: 12 residues. Trimming shortened V by 6 bases and J by 5 bases, and 10 bases separated the two germline ends. Germline CDR1 and CDR2: LNHDA and SQIVND (reference sequence). The DNA for the CDR3 is TGTGCCAGTAGCTATCCGTCTTATGGCTACACCTTC. Translated: CASSYPSYGYTF.

The gene calls are TRBV5-1 and TRBJ2-7, with 9 nucleotides matching TRBD1. Germline V gene data show CDR1 as SGHRS and CDR2 as YFSETQ. CDR3 length equals 14 residues. After removal of 4 bases from V and 5 bases from J, the junction contained 7 bases not matched to a gene. CDR3: CASSTNRGRDEQYF. The DNA for the CDR3 is TGCGCCAGCAGCACGAACAGGGGGCGCGACGAGCAGTACTTC.

This clone was seen a handful of times. The V call is TRBV19, the J call TRBJ2-1; 8 bases align to TRBD2. Germline lookup yields CDR1 LNHDA and CDR2 SQIVND (reference sequence). The CDR3 contains 17 residues. After removal of 10 bases from V and 7 bases from J, the junction contained 21 bases not matched to a gene. CDR3 bases: TGTGCCACCTACCCTGAGGGTGGGCGGGGGGCAGGGAATGAGCAGTTCTTC. This translates into CATYPEGGRGAGNEQFF.

This clone was observed a few times. The gene calls are TRBV27 and TRBJ1-5, with 7 positions matching TRBD1. Trimming cost V 3 bases and J 5 bases; bases outside gene matches: 7. This CDR3 is 15 amino acids long. CDR1 MNHEY and CDR2 SMNVEV come from the germline V gene (reference sequence). DNA for the CDR3: TGTGCCAGCAGTTTCGCCGACAGGGCGGATCAGCCCCAGCATTTT. Encoded protein: CASSFADRADQPQHF.

The V and J genes are TRBV5-5 and TRBJ2-3; possibly TRBD2 for D (5 bases). V was shortened by 0 bases and J by 2 bases, with 13 bases between the two germline ends. The CDR3 length is 16 residues. Per the germline V gene, CDR1 is SGHKS and CDR2 is YYEKEE (reference sequence). This chain's CDR3 is CASSLERTSFTDTQYF. The DNA for the CDR3 is TGTGCCAGCAGCTTGGAGCGGACTTCATTCACAGATACGCAGTATTTT.

The chain has TRBV4-1 and TRBJ1-2; TRBD1 aligns across 9 bases. CDR3 length equals 14 residues. Trimming cost V 4 bases and J 7 bases; bases outside gene matches: 7. Looked up from germline, CDR1 is MGHRA and CDR2 is YSYEKL. CDR3 coding DNA: TGCGCCAGCAGCCCACAGGGGGCCGGGGGTGGCTACACCTTC. Translating gives CASSPQGAGGGYTF.

This clone was counted a single time. The chain recombines TRBV18 with TRBJ2-7; D is possibly TRBD2 (5 bases). Looked up from germline, CDR1 is KGHSH and CDR2 is LQKENI. Trimming stripped 3 bases from V and 7 bases from J, with 13 bases between. This CDR3 has 13 amino acids. In nucleotides, the CDR3 is TGTGCCAGCTCACCGGGCTCCTCGGGAGAGCAGTACTTC. Amino acid sequence: CASSPGSSGEQYF. Filled out from reference TRBV18 and TRBJ2-7, the complete variable domain reads NAGVMQNPRHLVRRRGQEARLRCSPMKGHSHVYWYRQLPEEGLKFMVYLQKENIIDESGMPKERFSAEFPKEGPSILRIQQVVRGDSAAYFCASSPGSSGEQYFGPGTRLTVT.

About this clone: Other DNA sequences in the sample encode the same CDR3. The V and J genes are TRBV9 and TRBJ2-3, with a possible D match to TRBD1 (6 bases). Germline V gene data show CDR1 as SGDLS and CDR2 as YYNGEE. The V and J ends lost 0 bases and 3 bases respectively, with 11 bases between them. The CDR3 consists of 15 residues. As DNA, the CDR3 is TGTGCCAGCAGCGTAGAACAGGGACGTACAGATACGCAGTATTTT. It translates to CASSVEQGRTDTQYF.

This clone was counted a few times. This chain links TRBV5-6 with TRBJ1-2, with D perhaps matching TRBD1 (5 bases). CDR3 length equals 13 residues. V was clipped by 1 base and J by 7 bases, with 11 bases between them. From germline, CDR1 is SGHDT and CDR2 YYEEEE. DNA of the CDR3: TGTGCCAGCAGCTTGAGTGTTACAGGTGGCTACACCTTC. It encodes CASSLSVTGGYTF.

The chain employs TRBV11-2 and TRBJ1-2; 10 nucleotides line up with TRBD1. Germline trimming cut 5 bases from V and 5 bases from J; bases unmatched to any gene: 2. The CDR3 totals 13 residues. CDR1 and CDR2 (germline): SGHAT, FQNNGV. CDR3 DNA: TGTGCCAGCAGCCAGGGACAGGGGTATGGCTACACCTTC. As protein: CASSQGQGYGYTF.